This T cell receptor (beta chain) was identified in a study of blood T cell repertoires in COVID-19. This clone was seen a single time. The CDR3 is made up of 17 amino acids. The germline V gene encodes CDR1 MNHEY and CDR2 SVGEGT. The V end was cut by 2 bases, the J end by 4 bases, with 21 bases between. Sequencing used immunoSEQ multiplex PCR; TCRdb keeps in-frame clones, though not all of them. Of about 92,000 clones in the sample, about 85% were seen once. Sequences were obtained from peripheral blood. The receptor was isolated from a human donor in a cohort sampled during active COVID-19. V gene TRBV6-2 or TRBV6-3 combines with J gene TRBJ2-7; a weak D match, TRBD1 (6 bases). The CDR3 loop is CASSYPPNRVGEYEQYF. For the CDR3, the DNA is TGTGCCAGCAGTTACCCACCTAACAGGGTTGGGGAATACGAGCAGTACTTC.